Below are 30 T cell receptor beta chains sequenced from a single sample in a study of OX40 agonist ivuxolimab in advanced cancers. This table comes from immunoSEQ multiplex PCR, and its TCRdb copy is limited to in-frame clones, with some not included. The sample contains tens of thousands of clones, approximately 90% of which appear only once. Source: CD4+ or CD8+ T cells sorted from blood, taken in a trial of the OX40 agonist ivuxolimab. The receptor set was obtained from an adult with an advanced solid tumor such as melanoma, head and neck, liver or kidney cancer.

The CDR3 region is CASSRSAGTSGRIGADNEQFF. In DNA, the CDR3 is TGTGCCAGCAGCCGGTCGGCCGGGACTAGCGGGAGAATTGGGGCGGATAATGAGCAGTTCTTC. The V call is TRBV2, the J call TRBJ2-1, with 14 bases that match TRBD2. J lost 7 bases, V lost 6 bases, and 23 bases had no gene match. The germline V gene encodes CDR1 SNHLY and CDR2 FYNNEI. CDR3 length: 21 amino acids. The full variable domain, with the rest looked up from reference TRBV2 and TRBJ2-1, is EPEVTQTPSHQVTQMGQEVILRCVPISNHLYFYWYRQILGQKVEFLVSFYNNEISEKSEIFDDQFSVERPDGSNFTLKIRSTKLEDSAMYFCASSRSAGTSGRIGADNEQFFGPGTRLTVL.

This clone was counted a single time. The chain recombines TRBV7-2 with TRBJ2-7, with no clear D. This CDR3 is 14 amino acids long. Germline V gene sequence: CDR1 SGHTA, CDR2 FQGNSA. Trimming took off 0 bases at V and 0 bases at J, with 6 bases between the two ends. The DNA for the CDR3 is TGTGCCAGCAGCTTAGCGCACTCCTCCTACGAGCAGTACTTC. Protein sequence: CASSLAHSSYEQYF.

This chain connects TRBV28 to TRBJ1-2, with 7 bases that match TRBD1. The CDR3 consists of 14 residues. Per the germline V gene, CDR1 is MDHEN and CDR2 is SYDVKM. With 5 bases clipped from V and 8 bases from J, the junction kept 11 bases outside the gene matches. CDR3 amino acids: CASSRTGWVVGYTF. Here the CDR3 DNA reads TGTGCCAGCAGTCGGACAGGTTGGGTTGTCGGCTACACCTTC.

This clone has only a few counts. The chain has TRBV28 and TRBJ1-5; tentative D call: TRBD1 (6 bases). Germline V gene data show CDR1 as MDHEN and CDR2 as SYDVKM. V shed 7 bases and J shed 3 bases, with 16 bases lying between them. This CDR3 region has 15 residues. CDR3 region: CASIFSRGNNQPQHF. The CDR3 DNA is TGTGCCAGCATCTTCAGCAGGGGTAACAATCAGCCCCAGCATTTT.

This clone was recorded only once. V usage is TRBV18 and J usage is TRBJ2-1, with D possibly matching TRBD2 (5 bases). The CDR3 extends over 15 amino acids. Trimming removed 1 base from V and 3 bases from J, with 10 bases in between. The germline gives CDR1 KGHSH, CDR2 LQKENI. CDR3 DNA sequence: TGTGCCAGCTCACCACAGCGGAACCTCTACAATGAGCAGTTCTTC. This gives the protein CASSPQRNLYNEQFF.

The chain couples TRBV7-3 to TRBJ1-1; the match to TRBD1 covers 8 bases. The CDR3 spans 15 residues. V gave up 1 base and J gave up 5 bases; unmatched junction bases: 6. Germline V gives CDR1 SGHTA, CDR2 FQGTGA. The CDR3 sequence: CASSLSGQGTTEAFF. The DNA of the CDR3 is TGTGCCAGCAGCTTAAGTGGACAGGGAACGACTGAAGCTTTCTTT. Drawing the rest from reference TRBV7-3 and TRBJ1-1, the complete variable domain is GAGVSQTPSNKVTEKGKYVELRCDPISGHTALYWYRQSLGQGPEFLIYFQGTGAADDSGLPNDRFFAVRPEGSVSTLKIQRTERGDSAVYLCASSLSGQGTTEAFFGQGTRLTVV.

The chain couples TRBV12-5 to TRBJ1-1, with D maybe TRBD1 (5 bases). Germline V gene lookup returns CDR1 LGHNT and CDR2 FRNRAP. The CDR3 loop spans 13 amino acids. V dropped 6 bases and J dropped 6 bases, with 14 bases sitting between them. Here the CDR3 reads CASGSEGKAEAFF. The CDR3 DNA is TGTGCTAGTGGATCGGAGGGGAAGGCTGAAGCTTTCTTT.

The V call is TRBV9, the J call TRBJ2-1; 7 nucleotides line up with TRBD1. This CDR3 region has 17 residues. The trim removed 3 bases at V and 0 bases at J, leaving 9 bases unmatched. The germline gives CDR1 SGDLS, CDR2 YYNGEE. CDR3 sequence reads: CASSATGATSSYNEQFF. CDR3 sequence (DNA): TGTGCCAGCAGCGCCACAGGGGCAACCAGCTCCTACAATGAGCAGTTCTTC.

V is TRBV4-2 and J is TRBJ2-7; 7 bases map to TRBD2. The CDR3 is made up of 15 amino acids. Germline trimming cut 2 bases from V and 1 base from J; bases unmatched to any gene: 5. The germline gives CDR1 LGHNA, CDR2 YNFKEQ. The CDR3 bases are TGTGCCAGCAGCCAACAGGGAGGGAATTCCTACGAGCAGTACTTC. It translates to CASSQQGGNSYEQYF.

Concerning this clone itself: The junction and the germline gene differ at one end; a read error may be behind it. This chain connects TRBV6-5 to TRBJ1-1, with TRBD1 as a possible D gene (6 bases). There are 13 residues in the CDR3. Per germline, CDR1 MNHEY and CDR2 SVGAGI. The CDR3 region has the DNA TGTGCCAGCGGTTACAGGGCGAACACTGAAGCTTTCTTT. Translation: CASGYRANTEAFF.

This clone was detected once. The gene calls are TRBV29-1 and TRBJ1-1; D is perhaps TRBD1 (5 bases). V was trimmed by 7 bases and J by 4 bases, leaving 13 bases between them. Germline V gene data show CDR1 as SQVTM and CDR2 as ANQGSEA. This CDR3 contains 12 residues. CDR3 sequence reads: CSAWPGTTEAFF. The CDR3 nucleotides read TGCAGCGCATGGCCGGGGACCACTGAAGCTTTCTTT.

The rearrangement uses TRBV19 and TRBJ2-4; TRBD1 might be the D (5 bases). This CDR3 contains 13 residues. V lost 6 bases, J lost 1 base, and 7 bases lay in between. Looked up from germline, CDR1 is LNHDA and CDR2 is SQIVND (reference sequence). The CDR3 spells CASRGDAKNIQYF. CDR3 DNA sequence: TGTGCCAGTAGAGGGGATGCCAAAAACATTCAGTACTTC.

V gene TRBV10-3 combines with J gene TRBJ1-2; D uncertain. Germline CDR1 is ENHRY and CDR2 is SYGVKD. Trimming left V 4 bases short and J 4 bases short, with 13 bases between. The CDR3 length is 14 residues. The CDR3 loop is CAISVGWEGYGYTF. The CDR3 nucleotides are TGTGCCATCAGTGTTGGCTGGGAGGGCTATGGCTACACCTTC.

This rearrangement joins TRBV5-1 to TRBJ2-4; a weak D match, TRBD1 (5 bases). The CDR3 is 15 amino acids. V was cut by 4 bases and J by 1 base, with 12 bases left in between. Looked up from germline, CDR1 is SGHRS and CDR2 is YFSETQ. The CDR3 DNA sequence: TGCGCCAGCAGCCAGGGCCCAGGGGCCAAAAACATTCAGTACTTC. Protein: CASSQGPGAKNIQYF.

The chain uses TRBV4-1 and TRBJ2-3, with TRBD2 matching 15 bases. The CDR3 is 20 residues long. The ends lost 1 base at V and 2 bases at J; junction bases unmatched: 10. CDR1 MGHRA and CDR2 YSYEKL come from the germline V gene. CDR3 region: CASSQAPGLAGGPLTDTQYF. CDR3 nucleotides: TGCGCCAGCAGCCAAGCCCCGGGACTAGCGGGAGGTCCCCTCACAGATACGCAGTATTTT.

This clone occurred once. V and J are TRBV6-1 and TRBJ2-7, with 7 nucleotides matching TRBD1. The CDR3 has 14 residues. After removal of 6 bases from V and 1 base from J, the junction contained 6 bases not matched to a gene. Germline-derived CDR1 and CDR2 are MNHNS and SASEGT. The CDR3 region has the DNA TGTGCCAGCAGATTGACAGGGATTTCCTACGAGCAGTACTTC. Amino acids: CASRLTGISYEQYF.

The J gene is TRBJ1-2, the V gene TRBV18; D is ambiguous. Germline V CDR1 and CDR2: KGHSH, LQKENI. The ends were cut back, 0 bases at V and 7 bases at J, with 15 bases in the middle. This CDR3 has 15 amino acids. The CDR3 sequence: CASSPPSRGLSGYTF. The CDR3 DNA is TGTGCCAGCTCACCACCAAGCCGCGGCTTGAGTGGCTACACCTTC.

CDR3: CATSRERLGREVHEQYF. CDR3 bases: TGTGCCACCAGCAGAGAAAGACTAGGGCGGGAAGTCCACGAGCAGTACTTC. V gene TRBV15 combines with J gene TRBJ2-7, with D tentatively TRBD2 (6 bases). CDR1 is LNHNV, CDR2 YYDKDF, per germline (reference sequence). This CDR3 contains 17 residues. Deletions cut 0 bases from V and 5 bases from J, with 20 bases between.

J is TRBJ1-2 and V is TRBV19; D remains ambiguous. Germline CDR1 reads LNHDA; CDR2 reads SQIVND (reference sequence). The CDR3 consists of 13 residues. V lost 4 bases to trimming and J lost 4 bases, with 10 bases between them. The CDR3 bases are TGTGCCAGTAGTAACGAGGGAGCCTATGGCTACACCTTC. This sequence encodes CASSNEGAYGYTF.

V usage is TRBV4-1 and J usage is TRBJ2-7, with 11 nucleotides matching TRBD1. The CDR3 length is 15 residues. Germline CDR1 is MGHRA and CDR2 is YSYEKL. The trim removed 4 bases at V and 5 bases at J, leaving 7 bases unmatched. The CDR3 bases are TGCGCCAGCAGCCCCACGGGACAGGGGGTCCACGAGCAGTACTTC. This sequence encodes CASSPTGQGVHEQYF.

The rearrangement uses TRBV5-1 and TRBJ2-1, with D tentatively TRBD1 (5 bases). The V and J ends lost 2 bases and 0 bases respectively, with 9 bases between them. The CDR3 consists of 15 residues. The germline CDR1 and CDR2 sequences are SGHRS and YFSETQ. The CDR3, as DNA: TGCGCCAGCAGCTTCGCCGACAGCTCCTACAATGAGCAGTTCTTC. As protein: CASSFADSSYNEQFF.

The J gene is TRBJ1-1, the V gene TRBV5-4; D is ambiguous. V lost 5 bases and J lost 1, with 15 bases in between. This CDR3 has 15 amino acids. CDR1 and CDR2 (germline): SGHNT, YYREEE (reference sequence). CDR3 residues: CASSFPGGRNTEAFF. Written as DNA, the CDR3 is TGTGCCAGCAGTTTTCCGGGAGGCCGGAACACTGAAGCTTTCTTT.

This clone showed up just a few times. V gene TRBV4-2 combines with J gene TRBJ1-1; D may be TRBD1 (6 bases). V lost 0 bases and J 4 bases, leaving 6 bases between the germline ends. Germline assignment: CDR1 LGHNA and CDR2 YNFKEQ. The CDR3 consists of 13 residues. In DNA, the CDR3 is TGTGCCAGCAGCCAAGACAGGGGCACTGAAGCTTTCTTT. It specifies CASSQDRGTEAFF.

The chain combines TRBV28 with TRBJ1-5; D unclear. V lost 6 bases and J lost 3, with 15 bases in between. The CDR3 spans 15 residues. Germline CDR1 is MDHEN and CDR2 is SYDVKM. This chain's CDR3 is CASRQTSGYNQPQHF. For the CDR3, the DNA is TGTGCCAGCAGACAGACTTCGGGGTACAATCAGCCCCAGCATTTT.

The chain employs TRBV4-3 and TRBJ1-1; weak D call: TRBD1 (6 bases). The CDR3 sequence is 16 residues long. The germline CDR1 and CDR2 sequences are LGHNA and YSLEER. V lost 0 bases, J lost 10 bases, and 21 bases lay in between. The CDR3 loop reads CASSQDRAGAPVVAFF. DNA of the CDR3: TGCGCCAGCAGCCAAGATAGGGCAGGGGCCCCTGTAGTAGCTTTCTTT.

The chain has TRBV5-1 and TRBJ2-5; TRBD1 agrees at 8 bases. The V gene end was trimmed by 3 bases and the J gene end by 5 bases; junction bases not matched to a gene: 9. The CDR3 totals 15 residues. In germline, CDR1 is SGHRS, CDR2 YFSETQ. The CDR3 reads CASSSRQGMGETQYF. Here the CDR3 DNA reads TGCGCCAGCAGCTCCAGACAGGGGATGGGGGAGACCCAGTACTTC.

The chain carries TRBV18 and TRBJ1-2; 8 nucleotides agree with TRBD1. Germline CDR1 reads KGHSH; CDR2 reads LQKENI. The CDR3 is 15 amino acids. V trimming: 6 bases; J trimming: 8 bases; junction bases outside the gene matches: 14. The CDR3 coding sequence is TGTGCCAGCTCCACGGGCGCAGGGGGCGCGGAGGGCTACACCTTC. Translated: CASSTGAGGAEGYTF.

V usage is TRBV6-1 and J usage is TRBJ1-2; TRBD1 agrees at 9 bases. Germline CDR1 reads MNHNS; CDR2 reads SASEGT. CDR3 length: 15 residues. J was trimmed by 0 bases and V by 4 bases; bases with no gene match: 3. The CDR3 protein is CASSARTGANYGYTF. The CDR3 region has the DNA TGTGCCAGCAGTGCCCGGACAGGGGCTAACTATGGCTACACCTTC.

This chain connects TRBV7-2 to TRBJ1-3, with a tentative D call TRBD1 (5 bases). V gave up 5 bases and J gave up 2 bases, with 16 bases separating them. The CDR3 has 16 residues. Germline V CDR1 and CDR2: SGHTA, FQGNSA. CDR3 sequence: CASSIDGGGPGNTIYF. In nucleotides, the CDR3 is TGTGCCAGCAGCATAGACGGGGGTGGACCTGGAAACACCATATATTTT.

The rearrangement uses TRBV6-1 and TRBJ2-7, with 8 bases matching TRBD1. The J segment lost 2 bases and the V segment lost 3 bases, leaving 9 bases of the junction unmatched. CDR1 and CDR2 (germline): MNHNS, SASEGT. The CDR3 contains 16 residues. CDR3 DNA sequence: TGTGCCAGCAGTGACCGGCGGACAGGGAACACCTACGAGCAGTACTTC. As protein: CASSDRRTGNTYEQYF.